Listed below are T cell receptor beta chains from one sample, sequenced in a study of neurological immune-mediated disorders. TCRdb itself ran the 5' RACE reads through MiXCR, one entry per CDR3 protein. This sample yields tens of thousands of distinct CDR3 sequences, of which 3.8% are seen a single time; over 5.5% belongs to the top ten. Sequencing used PBMCs. All receptors derive from a man aged 55 to 69 with multiple sclerosis. The CDR3 runs from the conserved cysteine through the conserved F or W. Each record gives: J gene, clone size, V gene, CDR3 protein. The size entry is marked missing in some rows and otherwise reads once, few, many or a size class.

TRBJ2-7 many TRBV5-5 CASSLGPQGAYYEQYF
TRBJ2-1 many TRBV20-1 CSALDLGGRYNEQFF
TRBJ1-5 many TRBV18 CASSPTHWGQDQPQHF
TRBJ2-7 NA TRBV20-1 CRASSGGSSYEQYF
TRBJ1-5 many TRBV7-6 CASSFNGDSNQPQHF
TRBJ1-2 many TRBV5-1 CASSSLRQGGLSFSGYTF
TRBJ2-3 few TRBV7-6 CASSPRQGARTDTQYF
TRBJ2-1 many TRBV5-1 CASSFFRFNNEQFF
TRBJ1-1 NA TRBV20-1 CSAQWTEAFF
TRBJ2-1 few TRBV5-5 CASSRTGSDAPYNEQFF
TRBJ2-3 many TRBV20-1 CSARSPGLRGPDTQYF
TRBJ2-5 many TRBV20-1 CSARVFRDAETQYF
TRBJ1-5 many TRBV4-1 CASSMDGQGDQPQHF
TRBJ2-6 many TRBV5-1 CASSRTAFSGANVLTF
TRBJ2-7 many TRBV7-9 CASSSAFGEQYF
TRBJ2-3 many TRBV20-1 CSAPGRGDTQYF
TRBJ2-5 many TRBV3-1 CASSQVAGGGQETQYF
TRBJ2-7 many TRBV5-1 CASSLMTEAGEQYF
TRBJ2-7 many TRBV20-1 CSAGGGTGVNEQYF
TRBJ2-3 many TRBV20-1 CSARPELAGATDTQYF
TRBJ1-2 many TRBV5-1 CASSPGQTNYGYTF
TRBJ2-5 many TRBV20-1 CSALPTSASQETQYF
TRBJ1-1 many TRBV5-1 CASSLRTGGANTEAFF
TRBJ2-1 many TRBV20-1 CSATKSTGQFNEQFF
TRBJ2-7 many TRBV20-1 CSATDRGYEQYF
TRBJ2-7 many TRBV2 CASSDVVRAYEQYF
TRBJ1-5 many TRBV12-3/TRBV12-4 CASSPQGDSNQPQHF
TRBJ2-2 many TRBV29-1 CSGLGTSSGELFF
TRBJ2-3 many TRBV5-1 CASSFRTSGGFRTDTQYF
TRBJ2-7 few TRBV29-1 CSVGTSGALYEQYF
TRBJ2-2 many TRBV12-3/TRBV12-4 CASSARQGAYTGELFF
TRBJ2-7 NA TRBV15 CATSRGSGGGSYEQYF
TRBJ2-7 few TRBV11-2 CASSLLPDRSYEQYF
TRBJ1-2 many TRBV20-1 CSAGGPNSRGYTF
TRBJ2-5 NA TRBV28 CASSSALGAETQYF
TRBJ2-7 many TRBV28 CASTSGIRFHEQYF
TRBJ2-3 many TRBV6-5 CASTGGWWTDTQYF
TRBJ1-5 many TRBV10-3 CAISHGQGDQPQHF
TRBJ2-2 many TRBV20-1 CSARDPLTSGRTGGELFF
TRBJ2-1 many TRBV6-1 CASSALAENDEQFF